The 14 T cell receptor beta chains in this list originate from one sample, sequenced in a study of T cell changes during pregnancy in multiple sclerosis. TCRdb's copy holds only in-frame clones and misses some; the assay was immunoSEQ multiplex PCR. The sample lists about 54,000 clones, around 90% occurring once. Sequencing used peripheral blood, obtained after pregnancy. The source of these receptors is a female donor in good health, enrolled as a control in a pregnancy study.

The chain is built from TRBV5-4 and TRBJ2-1; 8 bases agree with TRBD1. The germline CDR1 and CDR2 sequences are SGHNT and YYREEE (reference sequence). V shed 4 bases and J 4 bases; nucleotides not matched to a gene: 19. The CDR3 is 19 residues long. The CDR3 sequence is CASSPRGQGEARVYNEQFF. In nucleotides, the CDR3 is TGTGCCAGCAGCCCCCGAGGACAGGGCGAGGCGCGAGTATACAATGAGCAGTTCTTC.

This clone occurred once. The chain recombines TRBV5-4 with TRBJ2-2; weak D call: TRBD1 (6 bases). This CDR3 has 16 residues. With 2 bases removed from V and 1 base from J, the gap between germline ends came to 12 bases. Germline V lookup: CDR1 SGHNT, CDR2 YYREEE (reference sequence). The CDR3 reads CASSFLSGVNTGELFF. CDR3 nucleotide sequence: TGTGCCAGCAGCTTCCTATCAGGGGTGAACACCGGGGAGCTGTTTTTT.

V usage is TRBV30 and J usage is TRBJ2-2; D possibly corresponds to TRBD2 (6 bases). V was trimmed by 1 base and J by 3 bases, leaving 9 bases between them. This CDR3 has 14 amino acids. Germline V gene lookup returns CDR1 GTSNPN and CDR2 SVGIG (reference sequence). The CDR3 region is CAWSGGIDTGELFF. CDR3 DNA sequence: TGTGCCTGGAGTGGCGGGATCGACACCGGGGAGCTGTTTTTT.

The chain has TRBV5-1 and TRBJ1-2; possibly TRBD1 for D (5 bases). Germline lookup yields CDR1 SGHRS and CDR2 YFSETQ. Trimming cost V 0 bases and J 6 bases, with 12 bases left between them. The CDR3 is 14 amino acids. In DNA form, the CDR3 reads TGCGCCAGCAGCTTGGACCAGGGTGGCCATGGCTACACCTTC. Amino acids: CASSLDQGGHGYTF.

Worth noting for this clone: At one end the junction does not follow the germline gene, possibly because of a read error. The chain recombines TRBV2 with TRBJ1-2; 7 bases align to TRBD1. Germline CDR1 and CDR2: SNHLY and FYNNEI. The CDR3 is made up of 13 amino acids. The CDR3, as DNA: TGTGCCAGCAGTGAAGCTCGGACAGGCCTTGTGGCCTTC. Translating it yields CASSEARTGLVAF.

The J gene is TRBJ2-2, the V gene TRBV6-6, with TRBD1 matching over 10 bases. This CDR3 region has 15 residues. With 2 bases clipped from V and 3 bases from J, the junction kept 0 bases outside the gene matches. Germline CDR1 and CDR2: MNHNY and SVGAGI (reference sequence). The CDR3 region has the DNA TGTGCCAGCAGTTACGGGACAGGGGACACCGGGGAGCTGTTTTTT. Its protein product is CASSYGTGDTGELFF.

As regards this clone: The junction and the germline gene differ at one end; a read error may be behind it. The rearrangement links TRBV7-7 to TRBJ2-3, with TRBD1 matching 9 bases. CDR1 is SSHAT and CDR2 is FNYEAQ in the germline V gene (reference sequence). The CDR3 loop spans 16 amino acids. The CDR3 region has the DNA TGTGCTAGCAGCTTAGCGCGGAACAGGGGGCCAGATACGCAGTATTTT. It codes for CASSLARNRGPDTQYF.

This chain links TRBV14 with TRBJ2-1; a weak D match, TRBD1 (6 bases). The ends were cut back, 1 base at V and 9 bases at J, with 22 bases in the middle. The CDR3 runs 17 residues. CDR1 and CDR2 (germline): SGHDN, FVKESK. This CDR3 reads CASSQVFRGAVWSEQFF. The CDR3 DNA sequence: TGTGCCAGCAGCCAAGTTTTCAGGGGAGCAGTGTGGAGTGAGCAGTTCTTC.

The J gene is TRBJ2-7, the V gene TRBV2; TRBD2 aligns across 13 bases. The J segment lost 2 bases and the V segment lost 4 bases, leaving 5 bases of the junction unmatched. Germline V CDR1 and CDR2: SNHLY, FYNNEI. The CDR3 is 16 residues long. DNA for the CDR3: TGTGCCAGCAGTGGGACTAGCGGGAGTGGGGCCTACGAGCAGTACTTC. This translates into CASSGTSGSGAYEQYF.

CDR3 residues: CASSTTDSLSNQPQHF. CDR3 sequence (DNA): TGTGCCAGCAGTACAACCGACAGTTTAAGCAATCAGCCCCAGCATTTT. The chain has TRBV7-9 and TRBJ1-5; weak D call: TRBD1 (5 bases). CDR1 and CDR2 (germline): SEHNR, FQNEAQ (reference sequence). V lost 6 bases and J lost 1, with 16 bases in between. This CDR3 is built from 16 residues.

The chain has TRBV7-2 and TRBJ2-7, with a tentative D call TRBD2 (7 bases). CDR3 length: 16 amino acids. CDR1 and CDR2 from the germline V gene are SGHTA and FQGNSA. V dropped 1 base and J dropped 7 bases, with 20 bases sitting between them. In DNA form, the CDR3 reads TGTGCCAGCAGCTTAGTGTGGGACACCCCGGGAGGTGAGCAGTACTTC. Translated, it gives CASSLVWDTPGGEQYF.

DNA of the CDR3: TGTGCCAGCAGTTTCGGACCCCCGGGGGATACGCAGTATTTT. This codes for CASSFGPPGDTQYF. The gene calls are TRBV27 and TRBJ2-3; tentative D call: TRBD2 (5 bases). The CDR3 runs to 14 residues. V lost 3 bases to trimming and J lost 6 bases, with 13 bases between them. CDR1 and CDR2 from the germline V gene are MNHEY and SMNVEV (reference sequence).

This clone was seen a few times. The chain uses TRBV7-2 and TRBJ2-1, with 13 nucleotides matching TRBD2. The CDR3 totals 16 residues. V was clipped by 1 base and J by 7 bases; unmatched bases: 4. The germline V gene has CDR1 SGHTA and CDR2 FQGNSA. In nucleotides, the CDR3 is TGTGCCAGCAGCTTAGAAGGGACTAGCGGGGTAAATGAGCAGTTCTTC. This translates into CASSLEGTSGVNEQFF.

The chain is built from TRBV7-9 and TRBJ2-5, with 7 bases that match TRBD2. Germline V CDR1 and CDR2: SEHNR, FQNEAQ (reference sequence). There are 16 residues in the CDR3. The junction had 9 bases not matched to a gene; V was cut back by 5 bases and J by 0 bases. The CDR3 loop is CASSPPGGGDQETQYF. The CDR3 bases are TGTGCCAGCAGCCCCCCGGGAGGAGGGGACCAAGAGACCCAGTACTTC.